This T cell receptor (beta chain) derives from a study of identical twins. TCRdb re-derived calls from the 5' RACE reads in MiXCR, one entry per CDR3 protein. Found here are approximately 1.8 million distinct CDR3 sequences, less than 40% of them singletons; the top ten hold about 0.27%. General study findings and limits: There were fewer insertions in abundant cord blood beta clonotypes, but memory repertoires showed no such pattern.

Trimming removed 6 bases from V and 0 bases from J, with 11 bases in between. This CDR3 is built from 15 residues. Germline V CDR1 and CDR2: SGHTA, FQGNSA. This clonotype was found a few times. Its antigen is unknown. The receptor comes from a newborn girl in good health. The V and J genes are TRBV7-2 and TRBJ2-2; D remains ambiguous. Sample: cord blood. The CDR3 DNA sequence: TGTGCCAGCAGTTCTGGTTTTACGAACACCGGGGAGCTGTTTTTT. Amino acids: CASSSGFTNTGELFF.